The TCR beta chain described here comes from a study of blood T cell repertoires in COVID-19 (dated by TCRdb to the early 2020s). Turning to the overall study: Collaborator samples came from the United States, Italy and Spain and covered acute and convalescent phases of COVID-19. The material from the prospective study consisted of cDNA or gDNA derived from T cells, B-cell-depleted T cells, or PBMCs. Subjects who had been exposed to COVID-19, were actively infected with it, or had recovered from it provided the deeply sampled blood TCRbeta repertoires that made up the dataset. The samples were drawn from two sources: the first 160 participants of the ongoing ImmuneRACE study, and 950 to 1,500 subjects contributed by 6 global collaborators. The repertoires were made available in a free public database intended to serve as a resource for research on the immune response to SARS-CoV-2. Where HLA class I and class II types were available, the types were taken from metadata supplied by the sample provider, not from assay-based typing. The sample metadata nearly always contained a de-identified subject ID, COVID-19 status, age in years and sex.

TCRbeta CDR3 regions were amplified from genomic DNA by means of the immunoSEQ Assay, a bias-controlled multiplex PCR. Per the authors' processing: Nucleated cell counts per sample were estimated from amplification of reference gene primers within the assay. To quantify the absolute abundance of each unique TCRbeta CDR3 rearrangement, sequence reads were collapsed and filtered. For each sample, productive Simpson clonality was calculated by taking the square root of Simpson's diversity index across productive rearrangements. This is the immuneACCESS table as TCRdb keeps it, with only in-frame sequences that have V and J called. A part of the clones is gone; compared with another copy, unresolved V genes explain less than half, and the rest is unexplained. The V and J calls and clone size are taken from that table; D and trimming were inferred from the DNA. The sample contains 13,000 to 15,000 clones, roughly 85% of them found a single time. The ten top clones hold 15% to 20% of the sample.

As regards this clone: It has no known antigen specificity. Base-call qualities are not available, and no considerably larger clone is one nucleotide away.

Whole blood was collected in K2EDTA tubes by collaborating institutions according to the institutions' own protocols. For TCRbeta analysis, collaborators shipped samples in one of three forms: frozen whole blood, isolated PBMCs, or DNA extracted from either of those sample types. The paper's findings and limits, for the study overall: How much clinical and demographic metadata was included differed by source and by participant, and the metadata was provided uncurated.

The specimen sequenced was peripheral blood. This TCR derives from a man aged 35 to 55 with active or convalescent COVID-19.

The DNA reads as follows: TGTGCCAGCAGCTTAACGGGGTGGGCCACTGAAGCTTTCTTT. This sequence encodes CASSLTGWATEAFF. The chain employs TRBV11-2 and TRBJ1-1, with the identity of the D gene unclear. The CDR3 numbers 14 residues from cysteine through phenylalanine. Only CDR3 DNA is held: 42 bases, read in frame from base 1. V is pared back by 2 bases and J by 4 bases, with 11 bases lying between the germline termini. From a lookup of the germline V gene, CDR1 and CDR2 are SGHAT and FQNNGV.